What follows is one TCR beta chain and its context. Its matching antigen is unknown. This record belongs to a study of cytomegalovirus exposure and HLA in healthy donors. PCR amplification relied on 60 Vbeta primers (plus 13 Jbeta primers). Sequenced by immunoSEQ multiplex PCR; TCRdb stores in-frame clones only, minus some. There are 100,000 to 150,000 clones in the sample; around four fifths occur only once, and about 3.5% lies in the top ten. There are 14 residues in the CDR3. Per the germline V gene, CDR1 is SGDLS and CDR2 is YYNGEE. The V and J ends lost 0 bases and 5 bases, in that order; junction bases with no gene match: 3. General observations from the study: Sequencing depth roughly uniform across donors was assumed in presence/absence analyses. Productive status was seen about 90% or about 30% of the time for most TCR beta V segments in an earlier analysis. Diagnosis of cytomegalovirus status made by the classifier reportedly showed high specificity and sensitivity. CMV serostatus was the only recorded immune exposure for donors.

Sequenced: PBMCs. The source is a woman between 40 and 50 years old in good health and CMV-seropositive. This rearrangement joins TRBV9 to TRBJ2-3; the match to TRBD2 covers 7 bases. The CDR3 bases are TGTGCCAGCAGCGTAGGACTAGCAGTAGATACGCAGTATTTT. This encodes CASSVGLAVDTQYF.